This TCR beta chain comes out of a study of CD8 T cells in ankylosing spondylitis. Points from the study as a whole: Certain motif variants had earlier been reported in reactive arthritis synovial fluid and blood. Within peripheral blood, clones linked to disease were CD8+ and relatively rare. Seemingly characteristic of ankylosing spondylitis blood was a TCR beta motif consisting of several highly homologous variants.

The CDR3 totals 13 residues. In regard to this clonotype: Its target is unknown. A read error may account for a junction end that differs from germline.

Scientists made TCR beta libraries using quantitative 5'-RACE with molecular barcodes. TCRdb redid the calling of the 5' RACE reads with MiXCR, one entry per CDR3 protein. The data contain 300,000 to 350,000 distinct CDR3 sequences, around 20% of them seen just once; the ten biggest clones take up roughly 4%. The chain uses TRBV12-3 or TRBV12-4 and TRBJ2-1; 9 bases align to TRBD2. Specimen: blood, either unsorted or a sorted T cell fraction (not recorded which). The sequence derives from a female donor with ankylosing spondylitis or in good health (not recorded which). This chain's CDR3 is CATRGRANNEQFF. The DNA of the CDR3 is TGCGCTACCCGCGGGAGGGCCAACAATGAGCAGTTCTTC.